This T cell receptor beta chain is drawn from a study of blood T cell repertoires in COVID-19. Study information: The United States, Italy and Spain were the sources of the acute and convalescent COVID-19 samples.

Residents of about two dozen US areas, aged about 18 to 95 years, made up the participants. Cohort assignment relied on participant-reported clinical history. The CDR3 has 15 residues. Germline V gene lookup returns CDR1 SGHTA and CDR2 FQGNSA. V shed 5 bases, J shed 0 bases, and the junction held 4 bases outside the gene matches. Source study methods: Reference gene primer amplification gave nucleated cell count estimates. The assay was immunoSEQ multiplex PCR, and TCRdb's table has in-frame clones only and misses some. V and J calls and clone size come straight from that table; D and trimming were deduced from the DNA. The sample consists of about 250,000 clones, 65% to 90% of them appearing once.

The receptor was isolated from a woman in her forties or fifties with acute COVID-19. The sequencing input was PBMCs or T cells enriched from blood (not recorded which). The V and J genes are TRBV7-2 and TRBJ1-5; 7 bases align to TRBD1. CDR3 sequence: CASSRGQISNQPQHF. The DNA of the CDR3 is TGTGCCAGCAGCCGGGGACAGATTAGCAATCAGCCCCAGCATTTT. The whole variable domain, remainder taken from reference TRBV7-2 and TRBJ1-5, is GAGVSQSPSNKVTEKGKDVELRCDPISGHTALYWYRQSLGQGLEFLIYFQGNSAPDKSGLPSDRFSAERTGGSVSTLTIQRTQQEDSAVYLCASSRGQISNQPQHFGDGTRLSIL.